These 29 T cell receptor beta chains were sequenced from one sample in a study of T cell changes during pregnancy in multiple sclerosis. Profiled with immunoSEQ multiplex PCR; TCRdb holds only in-frame clones, not every one. This sample has roughly 53,000 clones, with around 92% found just once. The material was CD4+ T cells from peripheral blood mononuclear cells, obtained in the third trimester of pregnancy. The receptors stem from a female donor with multiple sclerosis, enrolled in a pregnancy study.

The chain uses TRBV15 and TRBJ2-7; no definite D call. The V end lost 3 bases, the J end lost 0 bases, and 15 bases lay between the germline ends. CDR3 length: 16 residues. Per the germline V gene, CDR1 is LNHNV and CDR2 is YYDKDF (reference sequence). The CDR3 bases are TGTGCCACCAGCAGGAATACAGCACCTCGCTCCTACGAGCAGTACTTC. This translates into CATSRNTAPRSYEQYF.

This chain connects TRBV7-2 to TRBJ2-7; TRBD2 matches 15 bases. J gave up 1 base and V 5 bases, and 12 bases lay outside the gene matches. CDR1 and CDR2 from the germline V gene are SGHTA and FQGNSA. The CDR3 consists of 19 residues. The CDR3, as DNA: TGTGCCAGCAGCCCGCAGGTAGGGACTAGCGGGAGGCGGTCCTACGAGCAGTACTTC. Protein sequence: CASSPQVGTSGRRSYEQYF.

The chain is built from TRBV7-3 and TRBJ2-7; the match to TRBD1 covers 8 bases. The CDR3 loop spans 15 amino acids. In germline, CDR1 is SGHTA, CDR2 FQGTGA. J gave up 3 bases and V 1 base, and 5 bases lay outside the gene matches. In DNA form, the CDR3 reads TGTGCCAGCAGCTTAAGCCCCGGGACAGGCTACGAGCAGTACTTC. It specifies CASSLSPGTGYEQYF. The variable domain in full, with the rest retrieved from reference TRBV7-3 and TRBJ2-7, is GAGVSQTPSNKVTEKGKYVELRCDPISGHTALYWYRQSLGQGPEFLIYFQGTGAADDSGLPNDRFFAVRPEGSVSTLKIQRTERGDSAVYLCASSLSPGTGYEQYFGPGTRLTVT.

This chain links TRBV7-9 with TRBJ2-7; D possibly corresponds to TRBD2 (5 bases). Germline V gene data show CDR1 as SEHNR and CDR2 as FQNEAQ (reference sequence). V shed 4 bases and J shed 5 bases, with 18 bases lying between them. The CDR3 extends over 15 amino acids. DNA of the CDR3: TGTGCCAGCAGCTCCCCGGCCTCCCTCGGGGACGAGCAGTACTTC. It is translated as CASSSPASLGDEQYF.

The chain employs TRBV7-2 and TRBJ2-7; the D gene is possibly TRBD1 (7 bases). The CDR3 is 15 residues long. The germline gives CDR1 SGHTA, CDR2 FQGNSA. V was shortened by 5 bases and J by 1 base, with 15 bases between the two germline ends. The chain's CDR3 is CASSLLPGGSYEQYF. The CDR3 nucleotides are TGTGCCAGCAGCCTACTCCCAGGGGGGTCCTACGAGCAGTACTTC.

This chain links TRBV4-2 with TRBJ1-1; D is possibly TRBD1 (5 bases). The CDR3 is 17 amino acids. Germline V gene lookup returns CDR1 LGHNA and CDR2 YNFKEQ. The V gene lost 2 bases and the J gene lost 1 base, with 17 bases spanning the gap. The CDR3 region is CASSQMEGRRGNTEAFF. The CDR3 DNA reads as TGTGCCAGCAGCCAAATGGAGGGAAGGAGGGGGAACACTGAAGCTTTCTTT.

The chain joins TRBV28 to TRBJ2-3; 7 nucleotides align to TRBD1. Germline V gene sequence: CDR1 MDHEN, CDR2 SYDVKM. This CDR3 has 11 amino acids. J lost 10 bases, V lost 6 bases, and 4 bases had no gene match. Here the CDR3 reads CASRDREPQYF. DNA for the CDR3: TGTGCCAGCAGAGACAGGGAACCGCAGTATTTT. The full variable domain, with the rest looked up from reference TRBV28 and TRBJ2-3, is DVKVTQSSRYLVKRTGEKVFLECVQDMDHENMFWYRQDPGLGLRLIYFSYDVKMKEKGDIPEGYSVSREKKERFSLILESASTNQTSMYLCASRDREPQYFGPGTRLTVL.

The rearrangement uses TRBV19 and TRBJ2-1, with D perhaps matching TRBD2 (6 bases). The CDR3 covers 17 residues. CDR1 and CDR2 from the germline V gene are LNHDA and SQIVND (reference sequence). Trimming removed 7 bases at V and 0 bases at J, with 19 bases between. The DNA for the CDR3 is TGTGCCAGTATGAGTTTTAGCGGCTATCACTCCTACAATGAGCAGTTCTTC. Translated: CASMSFSGYHSYNEQFF. The whole variable domain, remainder taken from reference TRBV19 and TRBJ2-1, is DGGITQSPKYLFRKEGQNVTLSCEQNLNHDAMYWYRQDPGQGLRLIYYSQIVNDFQKGDIAEGYSVSREKKESFPLTVTSAQKNPTAFYLCASMSFSGYHSYNEQFFGPGTRLTVL.

This chain uses TRBV21-1 with TRBJ1-3; the DNA was not used to check the table's D call, TRBD1. TRBV21-1 is given as a pseudogene. This CDR3 contains 12 residues. CDR3 loop: CTSRVQGNTIYF. DNA of the CDR3: TGTACCAGCAGGGTACAGGGAAACACCATATATTTT.

This clone is a singleton in its sample. The V call is TRBV19, the J call TRBJ2-2; 7 nucleotides agree with TRBD1. With 4 bases clipped from V and 7 bases from J, the junction kept 0 bases outside the gene matches. This CDR3 contains 12 residues. Looked up from germline, CDR1 is LNHDA and CDR2 is SQIVND (reference sequence). The DNA of the CDR3 is TGTGCCAGTAGTAACAGGGGCGGGGAGCTGTTTTTT. It specifies CASSNRGGELFF.

V is TRBV5-6 and J is TRBJ2-7; the D gene is possibly TRBD2 (5 bases). Trimming left V 6 bases short and J 4 bases short, with 23 bases between. Germline-derived CDR1 and CDR2 are SGHDT and YYEEEE. The CDR3 has 16 amino acids. CDR3 nucleotide sequence: TGTGCCAGCACCTCCCATGCGGGCAGGTTTTTATACGAGCAGTACTTC. It yields the protein CASTSHAGRFLYEQYF.

A note on this clone: The germline gene is not matched at one end of the junction; a read error may be the cause. The chain uses TRBV19 and TRBJ2-4, with 8 bases matching TRBD1. CDR3 length: 14 residues. Per germline, CDR1 LNHDA and CDR2 SQIVND (reference sequence). The CDR3 DNA is TGTGCCAGCAGTAAGACAGGGGTCAAAAACATTCAGTACTTC. Protein product: CASSKTGVKNIQYF.

V is TRBV2 and J is TRBJ2-2, with 8 bases identical to TRBD1. This CDR3 has 17 amino acids. V shed 0 bases and J 0 bases; nucleotides not matched to a gene: 3. Germline loops: CDR1 SNHLY, CDR2 FYNNEI. The CDR3 nucleotides read TGTGCCAGCAGTGAAGCTCCAGGGGGCCCGAACACCGGGGAGCTGTTTTTT. Encoded protein: CASSEAPGGPNTGELFF.

This sequence joins TRBV25-1 and TRBJ1-1, with 7 bases aligning to TRBD1. Germline values: CDR1 MGHDK, CDR2 SYGVNS. The CDR3 covers 15 residues. Trimming cost V 3 bases and J 4 bases; bases outside gene matches: 8. CDR3 nucleotide sequence: TGTGCCAGCAGTGAGGGGACAGTCCGACCCACTGAAGCTTTCTTT. The encoded protein is CASSEGTVRPTEAFF.

J is TRBJ1-5 and V is TRBV7-8; D perhaps matches TRBD1 (5 bases). CDR3 length: 18 residues. Trimming removed 0 bases at V and 0 bases at J, with 15 bases between. Looked up from germline, CDR1 is SGHVS and CDR2 is FQNEAQ. The CDR3 spells CASSLALLGQNSNQPQHF. CDR3 sequence (DNA): TGTGCCAGCAGCTTAGCGCTACTCGGACAAAATAGCAATCAGCCCCAGCATTTT.

This chain connects TRBV28 to TRBJ1-5, with D tentatively TRBD1 (6 bases). V lost 7 bases, J lost 3 bases, and 13 bases lay in between. There are 14 residues in the CDR3. The germline CDR1 and CDR2 sequences are MDHEN and SYDVKM. The CDR3 DNA reads as TGTGCCAGCACCCAAACAGGGCTCAATCAGCCCCAGCATTTT. The encoded protein is CASTQTGLNQPQHF. The complete variable domain, with remaining parts taken from reference TRBV28 and TRBJ1-5, reads DVKVTQSSRYLVKRTGEKVFLECVQDMDHENMFWYRQDPGLGLRLIYFSYDVKMKEKGDIPEGYSVSREKKERFSLILESASTNQTSMYLCASTQTGLNQPQHFGDGTRLSIL.

This sequence joins TRBV28 and TRBJ2-5, with 8 bases matching TRBD2. Trimming took 6 bases from V and 3 from J; bases not matched to a gene: 6. CDR3 length equals 14 residues. Germline CDR1 reads MDHEN; CDR2 reads SYDVKM. CDR3 nucleotides: TGTGCCAGCAGCGGGACTAGGGGCGAAGAGACCCAGTACTTC. Protein: CASSGTRGEETQYF. Full variable domain (outside the CDR3, taken from reference TRBV28 and TRBJ2-5): DVKVTQSSRYLVKRTGEKVFLECVQDMDHENMFWYRQDPGLGLRLIYFSYDVKMKEKGDIPEGYSVSREKKERFSLILESASTNQTSMYLCASSGTRGEETQYFGPGTRLLVL.

The chain joins TRBV27 to TRBJ2-5, with TRBD1 matching over 11 bases. The CDR3 length is 18 residues. Looked up from germline, CDR1 is MNHEY and CDR2 is SMNVEV (reference sequence). V lost 6 bases and J lost 1; bases outside the gene matches: 13. The CDR3: CASRLITGTGGLQETQYF. CDR3 nucleotide sequence: TGTGCCAGCAGATTAATAACCGGGACAGGGGGACTCCAAGAGACCCAGTACTTC.

J is TRBJ2-7 and V is TRBV19; tentative D call: TRBD2 (6 bases). Germline V gene lookup returns CDR1 LNHDA and CDR2 SQIVND (reference sequence). CDR3 size: 14 residues. Trimming cost V 3 bases and J 4 bases, with 13 bases left between them. The CDR3 DNA follows: TGTGCCAGTAGTATGCGGGACTCTGTTTACGAGCAGTACTTC. Amino acids: CASSMRDSVYEQYF.

This clone has a single count. The chain employs TRBV2 and TRBJ2-3; 7 bases are shared with TRBD1. Germline V CDR1 and CDR2: SNHLY, FYNNEI. After removal of 7 bases from V and 5 bases from J, the junction contained 12 bases not matched to a gene. This CDR3 comprises 15 residues. DNA of the CDR3: TGTGCCAGCATTCTACAGGGGAAAGGTGGAGATACGCAGTATTTT. Amino acids: CASILQGKGGDTQYF.

The chain has TRBV2 and TRBJ1-1, with unresolved D. This CDR3 is 11 amino acids long. V lost 0 bases, J lost 10 bases, and 6 bases lay in between. In germline, CDR1 is SNHLY, CDR2 FYNNEI. The CDR3 bases are TGTGCCAGCAGTGAAGCCAGTGGAGCTTTCTTT. This codes for CASSEASGAFF.

This chain uses TRBV5-1 with TRBJ2-3, with 7 bases that match TRBD1. Germline V lookup: CDR1 SGHRS, CDR2 YFSETQ. V gave up 4 bases and J gave up 0 bases; unmatched junction bases: 2. The CDR3 extends over 14 amino acids. The CDR3 region is CASSRGQSTDTQYF. In DNA, the CDR3 is TGCGCCAGCAGCCGGGGACAGAGCACAGATACGCAGTATTTT. Filled out from reference TRBV5-1 and TRBJ2-3, the complete variable domain reads KAGVTQTPRYLIKTRGQQVTLSCSPISGHRSVSWYQQTPGQGLQFLFEYFSETQRNKGNFPGRFSGRQFSNSRSEMNVSTLELGDSALYLCASSRGQSTDTQYFGPGTRLTVL.

This clone was seen a single time. This rearrangement joins TRBV14 to TRBJ2-1; the match to TRBD2 covers 7 bases. V shed 1 base and J 0 bases; nucleotides not matched to a gene: 0. The V gene's germline CDR1 is SGHDN and CDR2 FVKESK. The CDR3 totals 15 residues. CDR3: CASSQGTSSYNEQFF. CDR3 DNA: TGTGCCAGCAGCCAAGGGACTAGCTCCTACAATGAGCAGTTCTTC.

The chain couples TRBV27 to TRBJ2-2; 10 nucleotides line up with TRBD2. The CDR3 is 17 amino acids. Germline V gene data show CDR1 as MNHEY and CDR2 as SMNVEV (reference sequence). With 0 bases clipped from V and 4 bases from J, the junction kept 5 bases outside the gene matches. The CDR3 DNA is TGTGCCAGCAGTTTATCGAGGCTAGCGGGAGTCACCGGGGAGCTGTTTTTT. Its translation: CASSLSRLAGVTGELFF.

The genes are TRBV19 and TRBJ2-2; TRBD2 aligns across 7 bases. The CDR3 covers 14 residues. Germline trimming cut 7 bases from V and 6 bases from J; bases unmatched to any gene: 8. From germline, CDR1 is LNHDA and CDR2 SQIVND (reference sequence). Here the CDR3 DNA reads TGTGCCAGTATTGGGAGGGCCTATGCCGGGGAGCTGTTTTTT. Amino acid sequence: CASIGRAYAGELFF.

This chain connects TRBV28 to TRBJ2-1; 10 nucleotides agree with TRBD2. CDR1 MDHEN and CDR2 SYDVKM come from the germline V gene. Losses at the gene ends were 4 bases for V and 4 bases for J; bases not matched to a gene: 7. The CDR3 has 16 amino acids. CDR3 residues: CASSSPIAGGYNEQFF. CDR3 in DNA: TGTGCCAGCAGTTCCCCCATAGCGGGAGGATACAATGAGCAGTTCTTC.

This clone was observed a few times. The V gene is TRBV2, the J gene TRBJ2-7, with 10 positions matching TRBD1. This CDR3 contains 16 residues. With 2 bases clipped from V and 3 bases from J, the junction kept 7 bases outside the gene matches. Germline CDR1 and CDR2: SNHLY and FYNNEI. For the CDR3, the DNA is TGTGCCAGCAGTGAACGCCGGGACAGGGGTAGCTACGAGCAGTACTTC. Translated: CASSERRDRGSYEQYF.

In its sample, this clone was seen once. The CDR3 spells CASSIQGTGANIQYF. CDR3 nucleotide sequence: TGTGCCAGCAGCATTCAAGGGACAGGGGCTAACATTCAGTACTTC. The gene calls are TRBV5-4 and TRBJ2-4, with 10 bases identical to TRBD1. V lost 4 bases to trimming and J lost 7 bases; unmatched junction nucleotides: 8. Germline CDR1 reads SGHNT; CDR2 reads YYREEE (reference sequence). The CDR3 covers 15 residues.

DNA of the CDR3: TGCGCCAGCAGCTTGGAAGACAGGGAGGATGGCTACACCTTC. Its translation: CASSLEDREDGYTF. The V gene is TRBV5-1, the J gene TRBJ1-2; 7 nucleotides agree with TRBD1. Unmatched junction bases numbered 5, after V lost 0 bases and J lost 6 bases. CDR1 and CDR2 from the germline V gene are SGHRS and YFSETQ. CDR3 length: 14 residues.